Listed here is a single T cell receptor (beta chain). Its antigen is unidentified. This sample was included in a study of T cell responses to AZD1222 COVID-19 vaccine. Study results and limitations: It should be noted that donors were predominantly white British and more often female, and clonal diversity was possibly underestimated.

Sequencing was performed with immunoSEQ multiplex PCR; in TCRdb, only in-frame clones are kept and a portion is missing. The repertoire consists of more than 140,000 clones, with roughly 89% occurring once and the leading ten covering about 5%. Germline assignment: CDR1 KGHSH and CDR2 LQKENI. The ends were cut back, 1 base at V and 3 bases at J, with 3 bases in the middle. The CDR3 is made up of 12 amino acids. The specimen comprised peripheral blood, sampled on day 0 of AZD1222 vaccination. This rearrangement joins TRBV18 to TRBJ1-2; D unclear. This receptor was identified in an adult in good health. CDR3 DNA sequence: TGTGCCAGCTCACCACGCGACTATGGCTACACCTTC. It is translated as CASSPRDYGYTF.